These 20 T cell receptor beta chains share one sample of origin, sequenced in a study of cytomegalovirus exposure and HLA in healthy donors. A multiplex PCR was run with 60 Vbeta primers and 13 Jbeta primers. Clones were read by immunoSEQ multiplex PCR, and TCRdb kept only the in-frame ones, dropping some. The profile shows about 150,000 clones, approximately 84% of them singletons. The specimen sequenced was PBMCs. The receptors were gathered from a man aged 50 to 59 in good health and CMV-seropositive.

This clone was counted only a few times. The V gene is TRBV19, the J gene TRBJ2-1, with 8 bases identical to TRBD2. The J segment lost 0 bases and the V segment lost 8 bases, leaving 18 bases of the junction unmatched. The germline V gene encodes CDR1 LNHDA and CDR2 SQIVND (reference sequence). There are 19 residues in the CDR3. The CDR3 DNA reads as TGTGCCAGTCTCGGGGCCGGGGTAGCGGGGACAAGCTCCTACAATGAGCAGTTCTTC. Its protein is CASLGAGVAGTSSYNEQFF.

This clone has just a few counts. J is TRBJ2-3 and V is TRBV28, with TRBD2 matching 11 bases. The CDR3 spans 15 residues. The V gene's germline CDR1 is MDHEN and CDR2 SYDVKM. J was trimmed by 4 bases and V by 4 bases; bases with no gene match: 4. This chain's CDR3 is CASSSSGGRADTQYF. The CDR3 DNA sequence: TGTGCCAGCAGTTCTAGCGGGGGGAGGGCAGATACGCAGTATTTT.

The chain combines TRBV11-2 with TRBJ2-2; possible D gene TRBD1, 5 bases. CDR1 and CDR2 (germline): SGHAT, FQNNGV. This CDR3 region has 16 residues. V gave up 2 bases and J gave up 0 bases, with 10 bases separating them. The CDR3 DNA reads TGTGCCAGCAGCTTAAGGGGCGACGCGAACACCGGGGAGCTGTTTTTT. It yields the protein CASSLRGDANTGELFF. The full variable domain, with the rest looked up from reference TRBV11-2 and TRBJ2-2, is EAGVAQSPRYKIIEKRQSVAFWCNPISGHATLYWYQQILGQGPKLLIQFQNNGVVDDSQLPKDRFSAERLKGVDSTLKIQPAKLEDSAVYLCASSLRGDANTGELFFGEGSRLTVL.

The chain combines TRBV10-1 with TRBJ2-1; weak D call: TRBD2 (7 bases). Looked up from germline, CDR1 is WNHNN and CDR2 is SYGVQD (reference sequence). Between the trimmed V and J ends, which lost 6 bases and 0 bases, there was a span of 24 bases. The CDR3 runs to 19 residues. CDR3 sequence: CASSLAGILGGLSYNEQFF. The DNA of the CDR3 is TGCGCCAGCAGCCTGGCCGGAATCCTCGGGGGGCTCTCCTACAATGAGCAGTTCTTC.

The chain couples TRBV5-1 to TRBJ2-1, with a possible D match to TRBD2 (6 bases). Looked up from germline, CDR1 is SGHRS and CDR2 is YFSETQ. This CDR3 region has 16 residues. With 4 bases removed from V and 4 bases from J, the gap between germline ends came to 18 bases. CDR3 region: CASSVEGGIPYNEQFF. DNA for the CDR3: TGCGCCAGCAGCGTCGAGGGCGGGATCCCTTACAATGAGCAGTTCTTC.

The V call is TRBV5-1, the J call TRBJ1-1; 7 bases match TRBD1. The germline V gene has CDR1 SGHRS and CDR2 YFSETQ. Trimming cost V 0 bases and J 13 bases; bases outside gene matches: 9. The CDR3 covers 13 residues. CDR3 amino acids: CASSLGPGTEYFF. The CDR3 bases are TGCGCCAGCAGCTTGGGGCCCGGGACAGAGTATTTCTTT. Looking up the rest from reference TRBV5-1 and TRBJ1-1 gives the full variable domain: KAGVTQTPRYLIKTRGQQVTLSCSPISGHRSVSWYQQTPGQGLQFLFEYFSETQRNKGNFPGRFSGRQFSNSRSEMNVSTLELGDSALYLCASSLGPGTEYFFGQGTRLTVV.

V is TRBV5-6 and J is TRBJ1-2; tentative D call: TRBD1 (5 bases). The CDR3 totals 15 residues. The V and J ends lost 0 bases and 1 base respectively, with 10 bases between them. Germline lookup yields CDR1 SGHDT and CDR2 YYEEEE. The CDR3 coding sequence is TGTGCCAGCAGCTTGGTTGGGGCCCATAACTATGGCTACACCTTC. Translated: CASSLVGAHNYGYTF.

The V and J genes are TRBV28 and TRBJ1-2; D ambiguous. Trimming cost V 8 bases and J 8 bases, with 21 bases left between them. This CDR3 has 14 residues. Germline lookup yields CDR1 MDHEN and CDR2 SYDVKM. CDR3 region: CASYTLRGVGGYTF. The CDR3 bases are TGTGCCAGCTATACTTTGCGGGGAGTGGGAGGCTACACCTTC.

The rearrangement uses TRBV6-4 and TRBJ1-2; TRBD1 aligns across 7 bases. The CDR3 sequence is 15 residues long. The trim removed 0 bases at V and 3 bases at J, leaving 4 bases unmatched. Germline V gene lookup returns CDR1 MRHNA and CDR2 SNTAGT. The CDR3, as DNA: TGTGCCAGCAGTGACTCTAGGGGACAGCACTATGGCTACACCTTC. It encodes CASSDSRGQHYGYTF.

The J gene is TRBJ1-1, the V gene TRBV5-1, with D perhaps TRBD1 (5 bases). The V gene's germline CDR1 is SGHRS and CDR2 YFSETQ. There are 15 residues in the CDR3. The V and J ends lost 0 bases and 1 base respectively, with 10 bases between them. For the CDR3, the DNA is TGCGCCAGCAGCTTGGCTCCCGACAGGAACACTGAAGCTTTCTTT. Residues: CASSLAPDRNTEAFF.

This clone is a singleton in its sample. V and J are TRBV5-1 and TRBJ2-1, with D possibly matching TRBD1 (5 bases). The CDR3 is 14 amino acids. The V gene's germline CDR1 is SGHRS and CDR2 YFSETQ. Trimming removed 0 bases at V and 7 bases at J, with 11 bases between. The CDR3 region has the DNA TGCGCCAGCAGCTTGGGGGGCTCCCGTAATGAGCAGTTCTTC. It yields the protein CASSLGGSRNEQFF.

The V gene is TRBV4-2, the J gene TRBJ1-3; D is possibly TRBD1 (6 bases). V lost 4 bases, J lost 6 bases, and 19 bases lay in between. Germline V CDR1 and CDR2: LGHNA, YNFKEQ. The CDR3 runs to 16 residues. Here the CDR3 reads CASSPGPTGNENTIYF. Written as DNA, the CDR3 is TGTGCCAGCAGCCCAGGCCCTACAGGGAACGAAAACACCATATATTTT.

This chain connects TRBV5-1 to TRBJ2-2; 7 bases map to TRBD2. CDR1 and CDR2 from the germline V gene are SGHRS and YFSETQ. Germline trimming cut 1 base from V and 4 bases from J; bases unmatched to any gene: 7. The CDR3 is made up of 16 amino acids. CDR3 amino acids: CASSLRDPGGTGELFF. The CDR3 DNA follows: TGCGCCAGCAGCTTGCGGGATCCGGGGGGCACCGGGGAGCTGTTTTTT.

For the CDR3, the DNA is TGTGCCAGCAGCCCCCTGGGACTATGGAGCGATGAGCAGTTCTTC. Encoded protein: CASSPLGLWSDEQFF. The chain combines TRBV9 with TRBJ2-1; TRBD2 agrees at 7 bases. V dropped 4 bases and J dropped 8; count of bases not matched to a gene: 12. This CDR3 spans 15 amino acids. Germline assignment: CDR1 SGDLS and CDR2 YYNGEE.

Turning to this clone: Its ends do not fully match the called genes, so a read error is possible. The chain joins TRBV27 to TRBJ1-6; D gene ambiguous. Germline CDR1 MNHEY, CDR2 SMNVEV (reference sequence). This CDR3 contains 16 residues. The CDR3 loop reads CANSSTIRSYNSPLHF. CDR3 in DNA: TGTGCCAACAGTTCGACCATCAGGTCCTATAATTCACCCCTCCACTTT.

The V and J genes are TRBV9 and TRBJ2-6; 8 bases are shared with TRBD2. J gave up 1 base and V 2 bases, and 5 bases lay outside the gene matches. The V gene's germline CDR1 is SGDLS and CDR2 YYNGEE. This CDR3 is 17 amino acids long. The CDR3: CASSVGRGGSGANVLTF. CDR3 nucleotides: TGTGCCAGCAGCGTGGGACGGGGGGGGTCTGGGGCCAACGTCCTGACTTTC.

This chain links TRBV5-1 with TRBJ2-2; D is possibly TRBD2 (6 bases). This CDR3 contains 15 residues. Trimming pared 4 bases from V and 5 bases from J, leaving 15 bases between. The germline V gene encodes CDR1 SGHRS and CDR2 YFSETQ. This chain's CDR3 is CASSLGTGDTGELFF. CDR3 DNA sequence: TGCGCCAGCAGCCTTGGGACTGGGGATACCGGGGAGCTGTTTTTT.

This clone was detected only once. This chain connects TRBV7-3 to TRBJ2-5, with 15 bases fitting TRBD2. The V segment lost 3 bases and the J segment 5 bases; nucleotides outside the gene matches: 7. Germline CDR1 is SGHTA and CDR2 is FQGTGA. There are 17 residues in the CDR3. This chain's CDR3 is CASSLGLAGGVMETQYF. The CDR3 DNA follows: TGTGCCAGCAGCTTGGGACTAGCGGGAGGTGTGATGGAGACCCAGTACTTC.

The chain is built from TRBV28 and TRBJ2-7; 13 bases align to TRBD2. V shed 6 bases and J 12 bases; nucleotides not matched to a gene: 5. This CDR3 comprises 12 residues. Per germline, CDR1 MDHEN and CDR2 SYDVKM. The CDR3 bases are TGTGCCAGCAGCGGACTAGCGGGAGAATGGTACTTC. It codes for CASSGLAGEWYF.

V and J are TRBV7-2 and TRBJ2-3; no reliable D call. Between the trimmed V and J ends, which lost 6 bases and 7 bases, there was a span of 17 bases. Germline V gene sequence: CDR1 SGHTA, CDR2 FQGNSA. This CDR3 contains 14 residues. Here the CDR3 DNA reads TGTGCCAGCAGGGCCGGCAGGTCAGAGTATACGCAGTATTTT. As protein: CASRAGRSEYTQYF.